The 9 T cell receptor beta chains below come from one sample, sequenced in a study of blood T cell repertoires in COVID-19. Libraries were prepared by immunoSEQ multiplex PCR; TCRdb keeps only in-frame clonotypes and omits some of them. The sample lists hundreds of thousands of clones, around 87% occurring once. Material for sequencing was peripheral blood. Receptors were obtained from a man aged 60 to 69 who had recovered from COVID-19.

V and J are TRBV7-2 and TRBJ2-1; 8 bases align to TRBD1. This CDR3 spans 15 amino acids. The junction had 4 bases not matched to a gene; V was cut back by 6 bases and J by 0 bases. CDR1 SGHTA and CDR2 FQGNSA come from the germline V gene. This CDR3 reads CASRRQGSSYNEQFF. The CDR3 nucleotides read TGTGCCAGCAGGAGACAGGGGTCCTCCTACAATGAGCAGTTCTTC.

This clone was seen only a few times. Here the CDR3 reads CASSQDDGGFDYNSPLHF. CDR3 sequence (DNA): TGCGCCAGCAGCCAAGATGATGGGGGCTTCGACTATAATTCACCCCTCCACTTT. This chain joins TRBV4-1 and TRBJ1-6, with D tentatively TRBD1 (6 bases). Trimming pared 0 bases from V and 3 bases from J, leaving 15 bases between. Germline CDR1 is MGHRA and CDR2 is YSYEKL. The CDR3 has 18 amino acids.

Comment on this clone: The limits of the CDR3 on the DNA are not certain, so only TCRdb's listed CDR3 is given. This rearrangement joins TRBV5-1 to TRBJ2-7; the tabulated D call, TRBD1, remains unverified against the DNA. In germline, CDR1 is SGHRS, CDR2 YFSETQ. The CDR3 is 15 residues long, counting both termini. The CDR3 here is CASSFGPGEMYEQYF.

V usage is TRBV7-9 and J usage is TRBJ1-2, with TRBD1 matching 10 bases. The CDR3 is 16 residues long. V dropped 3 bases and J dropped 2; count of bases not matched to a gene: 6. Germline lookup yields CDR1 SEHNR and CDR2 FQNEAQ (reference sequence). The CDR3 sequence: CASSFRGQGENYGYTF. CDR3 DNA sequence: TGTGCCAGCAGCTTTCGCGGACAGGGGGAGAACTATGGCTACACCTTC.

The chain carries TRBV5-1 and TRBJ2-3, with 7 bases matching TRBD1. The CDR3 is made up of 16 amino acids. Germline assignment: CDR1 SGHRS and CDR2 YFSETQ. V dropped 0 bases and J dropped 2; count of bases not matched to a gene: 6. CDR3 DNA: TGCGCCAGCAGCTTGGACGGGACAGCCTACACAGATACGCAGTATTTT. Translated, it gives CASSLDGTAYTDTQYF.

V and J are TRBV5-1 and TRBJ2-7, with 7 bases identical to TRBD1. Trimming cost V 0 bases and J 4 bases; bases outside gene matches: 10. The CDR3 extends over 16 amino acids. Germline CDR1 reads SGHRS; CDR2 reads YFSETQ. Here the CDR3 reads CASSLGTGPNHYEQYF. CDR3 DNA: TGCGCCAGCAGCTTGGGGACAGGTCCAAACCATTACGAGCAGTACTTC.

On this clone itself: An end of the junction differs from the germline gene, which may be a read error. V and J are TRBV7-9 and TRBJ2-7; 7 nucleotides line up with TRBD1. Germline V gene sequence: CDR1 SEHNR, CDR2 FQNEAQ (reference sequence). There are 13 residues in the CDR3. The CDR3 is CASSFSTPGQPIF. In nucleotides, the CDR3 is TGTGCCAGCAGCTTCTCAACACCGGGACAGCCGATCTTC.

This sequence joins TRBV10-3 and TRBJ2-5; 10 bases align to TRBD2. The CDR3 spans 15 residues. The V and J ends lost 4 bases and 2 bases, in that order; junction bases with no gene match: 4. Germline V gene sequence: CDR1 ENHRY, CDR2 SYGVKD. The CDR3 bases are TGTGCCATCAGTGGCGGACTAGCGGTTCAAGAGACCCAGTACTTC. This gives the protein CAISGGLAVQETQYF.

The V and J genes are TRBV3-1 (or the pseudogene TRBV3-2) and TRBJ2-4; no firm D call. Germline-derived CDR1 and CDR2 are LGHDT and YNNKEL (reference sequence). The CDR3 covers 14 residues. The V end lost 0 bases, the J end lost 7 bases, and 10 bases lay between the germline ends. The CDR3 coding sequence is TGTGCCAGCAGCCAAGAAGGCAGGATGAACATTCAGTACTTC. It yields the protein CASSQEGRMNIQYF.